This TCR beta chain comes out of a study of memory CD4+ T cells and cytomegalovirus serostatus. Germline assignment: CDR1 SGHRS and CDR2 YFSETQ. The CDR3 extends over 15 amino acids. Unmatched junction bases numbered 6, after V lost 0 bases and J lost 4 bases. The sort gate was single viable CD3+CD4+CD8-CD45RO+ cells for memory CD4+ T cells. Repertoires were generated with immunoSEQ multiplex PCR, while TCRdb's copy carries only in-frame clones and drops some. The sample has around 45,000 clones; 77% are singletons. This clone has more than one count but fewer than ten. V usage is TRBV5-1 and J usage is TRBJ1-1, with 7 bases fitting TRBD1. This receptor was taken from an adult in good health and CMV-seronegative. The sample comprised memory CD4+ T cells from blood. Here the CDR3 reads CASSLEGQRGTEAFF. DNA of the CDR3: TGCGCCAGCAGCTTGGAGGGACAGAGAGGCACTGAAGCTTTCTTT. Full variable domain (missing parts from reference TRBV5-1 and TRBJ1-1): KAGVTQTPRYLIKTRGQQVTLSCSPISGHRSVSWYQQTPGQGLQFLFEYFSETQRNKGNFPGRFSGRQFSNSRSEMNVSTLELGDSALYLCASSLEGQRGTEAFFGQGTRLTVV.